These 30 T cell receptor beta chains were all obtained from the same sample, sequenced in a study of cytomegalovirus exposure and HLA in healthy donors. It was with 60 Vbeta and 13 Jbeta primers that the PCR ran. Profiling relied on immunoSEQ multiplex PCR, and the TCRdb table lists in-frame clones only, not all of them. The listing records 90,000 to 130,000 clones. The source material was PBMCs. Receptor source: a man under 40 in good health and CMV-seronegative.

The gene calls are TRBV7-8 and TRBJ1-4; TRBD1 agrees at 8 bases. CDR1 is SGHVS, CDR2 FQNEAQ, per germline. V shed 5 bases and J 7 bases; nucleotides not matched to a gene: 15. This CDR3 is 17 amino acids long. As DNA, the CDR3 is TGTGCCAGCAGCCCAAGGGACAGGTTACCTTGGGGTGAAAAACTGTTTTTT. It codes for CASSPRDRLPWGEKLFF.

This chain links TRBV4-1 with TRBJ2-7; the match to TRBD2 covers 10 bases. Per germline, CDR1 MGHRA and CDR2 YSYEKL. This CDR3 is built from 16 residues. With 3 bases clipped from V and 3 bases from J, the junction kept 8 bases outside the gene matches. CDR3 in DNA: TGCGCCAGCAGCCAGGATAGCGGGGGGAACGACTACGAGCAGTACTTC. Translating it yields CASSQDSGGNDYEQYF.

The chain recombines TRBV6-5 with TRBJ2-7, with a possible D match to TRBD1 (6 bases). V shed 6 bases and J shed 6 bases, with 18 bases lying between them. Germline V lookup: CDR1 MNHEY, CDR2 SVGAGI. The CDR3 runs 14 residues. The CDR3 bases are TGTGCCAGCAGGGTACAGGGTAGCCCCGGCGAGCAGTACTTC. Its protein is CASRVQGSPGEQYF.

A word on this clone: The same CDR3 arises from other DNA sequences in this sample as well. The chain carries TRBV25-1 and TRBJ1-1; D is possibly TRBD1 (5 bases). This CDR3 contains 12 residues. Per germline, CDR1 MGHDK and CDR2 SYGVNS. V was shortened by 1 base and J by 9 bases, with 9 bases between the two germline ends. CDR3 DNA sequence: TGTGCCAGCAGTGAATTGGGGCAGCAAGCTTTCTTT. As protein: CASSELGQQAFF.

The gene calls are TRBV5-4 and TRBJ2-7; 7 nucleotides agree with TRBD2. V gave up 6 bases and J gave up 3 bases; unmatched junction bases: 15. The germline V gene encodes CDR1 SGHNT and CDR2 YYREEE (reference sequence). This CDR3 is built from 16 residues. CDR3 residues: CASTLSGGGHLYEQYF. The CDR3 DNA sequence: TGTGCCAGCACCCTTTCGGGCGGGGGTCATCTCTACGAGCAGTACTTC.

The rearrangement uses TRBV7-9 and TRBJ2-2; 10 bases agree with TRBD1. The length of the CDR3 is 16 residues. The germline V gene has CDR1 SEHNR and CDR2 FQNEAQ (reference sequence). After removal of 7 bases from V and 3 bases from J, the junction contained 8 bases not matched to a gene. The CDR3 sequence is CASTMGDRGYTGELFF. The CDR3 DNA reads TGTGCCAGCACCATGGGGGACAGGGGTTACACCGGGGAGCTGTTTTTT.

The V and J genes are TRBV10-3 and TRBJ2-5, with a tentative D call TRBD1 (5 bases). V shed 5 bases and J shed 4 bases, with 11 bases lying between them. CDR1 is ENHRY, CDR2 SYGVKD, per germline. CDR3 size: 13 residues. The CDR3 DNA follows: TGTGCCATCAGTTTAGGGGTTCTAGAGACCCAGTACTTC. Amino acid sequence: CAISLGVLETQYF.

The chain is built from TRBV7-6 and TRBJ1-6, with D unresolved. V lost 5 bases and J 0 bases, leaving 8 bases between the germline ends. Per germline, CDR1 SGHVS and CDR2 FNYEAQ. This CDR3 has 15 amino acids. The DNA of the CDR3 is TGTGCCAGCAGCCCCGCGGGCTCCTATAATTCACCCCTCCACTTT. The encoded protein is CASSPAGSYNSPLHF.

The chain is built from TRBV7-6 and TRBJ2-5, with D perhaps TRBD2 (6 bases). V lost 2 bases, J lost 1 base, and 14 bases lay in between. Per germline, CDR1 SGHVS and CDR2 FNYEAQ. There are 16 residues in the CDR3. DNA for the CDR3: TGTGCCAGCAGCTTAAAGAGGGGAGGCCCCCAAGAGACCCAGTACTTC. This sequence encodes CASSLKRGGPQETQYF.

The J gene is TRBJ1-6, the V gene TRBV5-4; TRBD1 aligns across 9 bases. Germline-derived CDR1 and CDR2 are SGHNT and YYREEE (reference sequence). J gave up 10 bases and V 4 bases, and 9 bases lay outside the gene matches. The CDR3 totals 15 residues. The CDR3, as DNA: TGTGCCAGCAGCAGGGGGGGGGACAGGGCCTCACCCCTCCACTTT. It codes for CASSRGGDRASPLHF.

This rearrangement joins TRBV2 to TRBJ2-2, with D possibly matching TRBD1 (5 bases). In germline, CDR1 is SNHLY, CDR2 FYNNEI. The CDR3 consists of 14 residues. Trimming removed 8 bases from V and 0 bases from J, with 10 bases in between. The CDR3 DNA reads as TGTGCCAGCCAAGTAGGGGCGAACACCGGGGAGCTGTTTTTT. Encoded protein: CASQVGANTGELFF.

The rearrangement links TRBV19 to TRBJ1-2; a possible D gene is TRBD1 (6 bases). CDR3 size: 15 residues. Germline-derived CDR1 and CDR2 are LNHDA and SQIVND (reference sequence). With 2 bases removed from V and 0 bases from J, the gap between germline ends came to 10 bases. CDR3 nucleotides: TGTGCCAGTAGTATACAGGGGTTCCCTAACTATGGCTACACCTTC. Its protein product is CASSIQGFPNYGYTF.

The chain combines TRBV2 with TRBJ2-5; a weak D match, TRBD2 (5 bases). The CDR3 is 16 residues long. CDR1 and CDR2 (germline): SNHLY, FYNNEI. V was trimmed by 3 bases and J by 0 bases, leaving 14 bases between them. CDR3 in amino acids: CASSEEAPWYQETQYF. In DNA, the CDR3 is TGTGCCAGCAGTGAGGAGGCGCCTTGGTACCAAGAGACCCAGTACTTC.

V and J are TRBV19 and TRBJ2-5, with a tentative D call TRBD2 (5 bases). Germline lookup yields CDR1 LNHDA and CDR2 SQIVND (reference sequence). This CDR3 has 14 residues. V was trimmed by 5 bases and J by 4 bases, leaving 14 bases between them. The CDR3: CASSDARTLETQYF. The DNA of the CDR3 is TGTGCCAGTAGTGACGCCCGGACTCTAGAGACCCAGTACTTC.

J is TRBJ1-1 and V is TRBV5-1; unclear D gene. The germline V gene encodes CDR1 SGHRS and CDR2 YFSETQ. Trimming left V 0 bases short and J 1 base short, with 13 bases between. This CDR3 region has 16 residues. The chain's CDR3 is CASSLDSPWKNTEAFF. CDR3 sequence (DNA): TGCGCCAGCAGCTTGGACAGCCCTTGGAAGAACACTGAAGCTTTCTTT.

J is TRBJ1-6 and V is TRBV6-6; D is ambiguous. The germline V gene has CDR1 MNHNY and CDR2 SVGAGI (reference sequence). V was trimmed by 7 bases and J by 7 bases, leaving 17 bases between them. This CDR3 contains 15 residues. The CDR3 is CASTPMGRENSPLHF. The CDR3 region has the DNA TGTGCCAGCACCCCCATGGGGAGGGAAAATTCACCCCTCCACTTT.

The chain uses TRBV19 and TRBJ1-6, with TRBD1 identical over 7 bases. The CDR3 contains 15 residues. Germline CDR1 is LNHDA and CDR2 is SQIVND (reference sequence). Trimming at V came to 7 bases and at J to 1 base, leaving 4 bases not matched to a gene. The CDR3 coding sequence is TGTGCCAGTACCGTGGGACAGTCCTATAATTCACCCCTCCACTTT. Its translation is CASTVGQSYNSPLHF. Full variable domain (missing parts from reference TRBV19 and TRBJ1-6): DGGITQSPKYLFRKEGQNVTLSCEQNLNHDAMYWYRQDPGQGLRLIYYSQIVNDFQKGDIAEGYSVSREKKESFPLTVTSAQKNPTAFYLCASTVGQSYNSPLHFGNGTRLTVT.

The rearrangement joins TRBV30 to TRBJ1-5; the D gene is possibly TRBD1 (6 bases). CDR1 and CDR2 (germline): GTSNPN, SVGIG (reference sequence). V gave up 2 bases and J gave up 4 bases, with 12 bases separating them. This CDR3 has 14 amino acids. In DNA, the CDR3 is TGTGCCTGGAGTCAGGGGTCCAGGAATCAGCCCCAGCATTTT. As protein: CAWSQGSRNQPQHF.

Regarding this clone: The sample holds other DNA sequences that translate to the same CDR3. V and J are TRBV7-9 and TRBJ1-1; D may be TRBD1 (6 bases). The CDR3 is made up of 14 amino acids. Per the germline V gene, CDR1 is SEHNR and CDR2 is FQNEAQ (reference sequence). Trimming took off 1 base at V and 1 base at J, with 7 bases between the two ends. Written as DNA, the CDR3 is TGTGCCAGCAGCTTAGAAGGGGGGAACACTGAAGCTTTCTTT. Its translation is CASSLEGGNTEAFF.

V usage is TRBV16 and J usage is TRBJ1-1; D is ambiguous. With 4 bases removed from V and 0 bases from J, the gap between germline ends came to 6 bases. The CDR3 extends over 13 amino acids. Germline V gives CDR1 KGHSY, CDR2 FQNENV. The CDR3 region has the DNA TGTGCCAGCAGCCCTCAGTTGAACACTGAAGCTTTCTTT. Its protein product is CASSPQLNTEAFF.

V and J are TRBV5-8 and TRBJ2-2; 8 nucleotides align to TRBD2. Germline CDR1 and CDR2: SGHTS and YDEGEE. V gave up 4 bases and J gave up 5 bases; unmatched junction bases: 10. CDR3 length: 16 residues. DNA of the CDR3: TGTGCCAGCAGCGAGGGAGAGCGGGGGCCGACCGGGGAGCTGTTTTTT. Translating it yields CASSEGERGPTGELFF.

The chain recombines TRBV2 with TRBJ1-6; weak D call: TRBD1 (6 bases). CDR3 length: 14 amino acids. Germline V gives CDR1 SNHLY, CDR2 FYNNEI. Trimming shortened V by 7 bases and J by 10 bases, and 17 bases separated the two germline ends. The CDR3 region is CASNQGRGRSPLHF. CDR3 coding DNA: TGTGCCAGCAACCAGGGCAGGGGTAGATCACCCCTCCACTTT.

The V gene is TRBV5-4, the J gene TRBJ2-5; weak D call: TRBD1 (6 bases). Looked up from germline, CDR1 is SGHNT and CDR2 is YYREEE (reference sequence). Between the trimmed V and J ends, which lost 3 bases and 0 bases, there was a span of 12 bases. The CDR3 has 15 amino acids. DNA for the CDR3: TGTGCCAGCAGCTCGAGGACAGAGTACCAAGAGACCCAGTACTTC. It translates to CASSSRTEYQETQYF.

This rearrangement joins TRBV18 to TRBJ2-2, with 8 bases matching TRBD1. The CDR3 has 17 residues. V was pared by 6 bases and J by 4 bases, with 13 bases of the junction left unmatched. Germline loops: CDR1 KGHSH, CDR2 LQKENI. The CDR3 spells CASSPNRITGGTGELFF. The CDR3 coding sequence is TGTGCCAGCTCTCCAAACCGCATCACAGGGGGCACCGGGGAGCTGTTTTTT.

This rearrangement joins TRBV7-6 to TRBJ2-1; 11 nucleotides line up with TRBD1. The CDR3 runs 16 residues. The germline V gene encodes CDR1 SGHVS and CDR2 FNYEAQ. V trimming: 3 bases; J trimming: 3 bases; junction bases outside the gene matches: 4. The CDR3 is CASSFLGTGGYNEQFF. The CDR3 DNA reads as TGTGCCAGCAGCTTCCTTGGGACAGGGGGCTACAATGAGCAGTTCTTC.

V gene TRBV6-5 combines with J gene TRBJ2-1; 11 nucleotides match TRBD2. With 6 bases clipped from V and 3 bases from J, the junction kept 4 bases outside the gene matches. Germline lookup yields CDR1 MNHEY and CDR2 SVGAGI. The CDR3 loop spans 15 amino acids. CDR3 residues: CASRDSGGVYNEQFF. CDR3 in DNA: TGTGCCAGCAGAGATAGCGGGGGGGTCTACAATGAGCAGTTCTTC.

The chain uses TRBV4-1 and TRBJ2-1; TRBD2 matches 10 bases. Germline V CDR1 and CDR2: MGHRA, YSYEKL. The CDR3 totals 15 residues. The trim removed 4 bases at V and 10 bases at J, leaving 10 bases unmatched. In DNA, the CDR3 is TGCGCCAGCAGCCTTCTTAGCGGGGGGCAAGCCGAGCAGTTCTTC. It is translated as CASSLLSGGQAEQFF.

The chain is built from TRBV6-1 and TRBJ2-3, with a tentative D call TRBD1 (5 bases). The CDR3 is made up of 15 amino acids. Trimming shortened V by 4 bases and J by 1 base, and 12 bases separated the two germline ends. The germline V gene encodes CDR1 MNHNS and CDR2 SASEGT. CDR3 sequence reads: CASSAQQGGTDTQYF. The CDR3 DNA is TGTGCCAGCAGTGCCCAGCAGGGTGGCACAGATACGCAGTATTTT.

This chain joins TRBV23-1 and TRBJ1-1; D unclear. TRBV23-1 is sorted into the ORF group, with uncertain function. The CDR3 consists of 13 residues. The V end was cut by 10 bases, the J end by 6 bases, with 18 bases between. The CDR3 loop is CATPTTLSAEAFF. DNA of the CDR3: TGCGCCACCCCAACTACCTTAAGTGCTGAAGCTTTCTTT.

CDR3 region: CASSPHRQGAKYYGYTF. The CDR3 DNA sequence: TGTGCCAGCAGTCCCCATCGACAGGGGGCAAAGTACTATGGCTACACCTTC. V usage is TRBV27 and J usage is TRBJ1-2, with TRBD1 identical over 10 bases. Germline trimming cut 5 bases from V and 3 bases from J; bases unmatched to any gene: 12. CDR3 size: 17 residues. Germline V gene lookup returns CDR1 MNHEY and CDR2 SMNVEV (reference sequence).